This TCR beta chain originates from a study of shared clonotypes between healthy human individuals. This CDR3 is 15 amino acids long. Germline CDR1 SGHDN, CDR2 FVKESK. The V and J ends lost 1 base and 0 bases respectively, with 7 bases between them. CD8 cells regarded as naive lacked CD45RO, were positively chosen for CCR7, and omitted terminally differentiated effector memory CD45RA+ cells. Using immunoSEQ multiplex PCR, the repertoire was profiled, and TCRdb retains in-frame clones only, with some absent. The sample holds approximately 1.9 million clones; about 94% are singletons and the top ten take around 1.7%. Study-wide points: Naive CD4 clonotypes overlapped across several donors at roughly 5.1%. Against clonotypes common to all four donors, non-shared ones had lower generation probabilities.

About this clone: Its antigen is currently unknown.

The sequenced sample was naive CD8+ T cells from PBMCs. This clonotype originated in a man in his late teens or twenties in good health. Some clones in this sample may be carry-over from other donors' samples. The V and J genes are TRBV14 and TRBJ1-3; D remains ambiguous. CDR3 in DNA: TGTGCCAGCAGCCAAGCCCAGGACTCTGGAAACACCATATATTTT. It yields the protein CASSQAQDSGNTIYF.